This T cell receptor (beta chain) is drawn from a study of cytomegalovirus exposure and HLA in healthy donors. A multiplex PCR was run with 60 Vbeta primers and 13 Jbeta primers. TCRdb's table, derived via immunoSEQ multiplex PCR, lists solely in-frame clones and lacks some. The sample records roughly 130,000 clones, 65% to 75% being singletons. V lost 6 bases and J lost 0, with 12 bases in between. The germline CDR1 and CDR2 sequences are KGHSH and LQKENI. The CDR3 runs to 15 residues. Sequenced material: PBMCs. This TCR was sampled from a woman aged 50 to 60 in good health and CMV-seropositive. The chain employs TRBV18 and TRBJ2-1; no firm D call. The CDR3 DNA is TGTGCCAGCTCGCCCGACTCTTACTCCTACAATGAGCAGTTCTTC. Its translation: CASSPDSYSYNEQFF.